This TCR beta chain was captured in a study of blood T cell repertoires in COVID-19. Whole-study context: The study drew acute and convalescent COVID-19 samples from the United States, Italy and Spain.

Using immunoSEQ multiplex PCR, the repertoire was profiled, and TCRdb retains in-frame clones only, with some absent. The table shows roughly 280,000 clones, with around 90% occurring only once. In Cohort 3, a recovered donor had either two negative PCRs, clearance, or symptom resolution. The sequenced sample consisted of PBMCs or T cells enriched from blood (not recorded which). The receptor was derived from a woman aged 45 to 65 who had recovered from COVID-19.

The CDR3 nucleotides read TGTGCCAGCAGTGTCCCCAGGGGTAGGAAGACCCAGTACTTC. Residues: CASSVPRGRKTQYF. This chain connects TRBV2 to TRBJ2-5, with D possibly matching TRBD1 (6 bases). CDR3 length: 14 residues. In germline, CDR1 is SNHLY, CDR2 FYNNEI. V dropped 4 bases and J dropped 6 bases, with 15 bases sitting between them.